A single sample gave rise to the 15 T cell receptor beta chains below, sequenced in a study of cytomegalovirus exposure and HLA in healthy donors. PCR involved 60 Vbeta and 13 Jbeta primers. The repertoire was sequenced with immunoSEQ multiplex PCR; TCRdb's copy has only in-frame clones and lacks some. This table has around 79,000 clones, over 60% appearing once. The material sequenced was PBMCs. The receptor set was obtained from a woman aged 40 to 55 in good health and CMV-seropositive.

This chain joins TRBV4-3 and TRBJ2-5; TRBD2 matches at 12 bases. This CDR3 has 14 residues. V trimming: 8 bases; J trimming: 4 bases; junction bases outside the gene matches: 5. Germline CDR1 LGHNA, CDR2 YSLEER. Here the CDR3 reads CASGLAGSPETQYF. The CDR3 coding sequence is TGCGCCAGCGGACTAGCGGGATCCCCAGAGACCCAGTACTTC.

The genes are TRBV27 and TRBJ1-5, with TRBD1 matching 7 bases. This CDR3 has 15 amino acids. V lost 5 bases and J lost 7; bases outside the gene matches: 11. CDR1 and CDR2 (germline): MNHEY, SMNVEV (reference sequence). The CDR3 region has the DNA TGTGCCAGCAGTCTAACAGGGGATGTGGGACAGCCCCAGCATTTT. This codes for CASSLTGDVGQPQHF.

The chain carries TRBV4-1 and TRBJ1-5; the match to TRBD1 covers 8 bases. The CDR3 sequence is 17 residues long. Germline-derived CDR1 and CDR2 are MGHRA and YSYEKL. V gave up 1 base and J gave up 4 bases; unmatched junction bases: 9. CDR3 nucleotides: TGCGCCAGCAGCCAAGTCTTATCCGGGACAGGTAATCAGCCCCAGCATTTT. Translating it yields CASSQVLSGTGNQPQHF.

CDR3: CASRGLLKNTEAFF. DNA of the CDR3: TGCGCCAGCAGAGGACTGCTTAAGAACACTGAAGCTTTCTTT. The chain couples TRBV4-1 to TRBJ1-1; D not resolved. V lost 6 bases to trimming and J lost 1 base, with 12 bases between them. This CDR3 is 14 amino acids long. Germline V gene sequence: CDR1 MGHRA, CDR2 YSYEKL.

The V call is TRBV6-6, the J call TRBJ2-4; 7 bases map to TRBD1. Germline V lookup: CDR1 MNHNY, CDR2 SVGAGI (reference sequence). V gave up 8 bases and J gave up 2 bases; unmatched junction bases: 3. The CDR3 loop spans 13 amino acids. CDR3: CASEGASKNIQYF. The DNA for the CDR3 is TGTGCCAGCGAGGGGGCATCCAAAAACATTCAGTACTTC.

This clone was recorded only once. The chain is built from TRBV5-6 and TRBJ2-5; the D gene is possibly TRBD2 (6 bases). V lost 4 bases, J lost 2 bases, and 12 bases lay in between. This CDR3 is built from 14 residues. CDR1 is SGHDT, CDR2 YYEEEE, per germline. The CDR3 region is CASSAYSGQETQYF. The CDR3, as DNA: TGTGCCAGCAGCGCCTATAGCGGACAAGAGACCCAGTACTTC.

The chain is built from TRBV4-2 and TRBJ2-5; 13 bases are a match to TRBD2. The V segment lost 0 bases and the J segment 5 bases; nucleotides outside the gene matches: 9. The germline V gene has CDR1 LGHNA and CDR2 YNFKEQ. This CDR3 has 18 residues. The CDR3 DNA is TGTGCCAGCAGCCAAGATCGTACTAGCGGGGGGGCAAGGGAGACCCAGTACTTC. Encoded protein: CASSQDRTSGGARETQYF.

The chain combines TRBV4-3 with TRBJ2-7; 11 bases line up with TRBD2. CDR1 LGHNA and CDR2 YSLEER come from the germline V gene. CDR3 length: 17 residues. Trimming cost V 0 bases and J 5 bases; bases outside gene matches: 9. The CDR3 sequence: CASSQDRLAGTPHEQYF. DNA for the CDR3: TGCGCCAGCAGCCAAGATAGACTAGCGGGGACCCCCCACGAGCAGTACTTC.

The V and J genes are TRBV5-1 and TRBJ2-4, with 9 positions matching TRBD2. V trimming: 0 bases; J trimming: 8 bases; junction bases outside the gene matches: 9. The CDR3 covers 16 residues. Germline assignment: CDR1 SGHRS and CDR2 YFSETQ. CDR3 DNA sequence: TGCGCCAGCAGCTTGGGAGGTAGCGGGAGTAGTTACATTCAGTACTTC. Its translation: CASSLGGSGSSYIQYF. Full variable domain (rest looked up from reference TRBV5-1 and TRBJ2-4): KAGVTQTPRYLIKTRGQQVTLSCSPISGHRSVSWYQQTPGQGLQFLFEYFSETQRNKGNFPGRFSGRQFSNSRSEMNVSTLELGDSALYLCASSLGGSGSSYIQYFGAGTRLSVL.

The chain is built from TRBV9 and TRBJ2-3, with D possibly matching TRBD1 (6 bases). Germline V gene sequence: CDR1 SGDLS, CDR2 YYNGEE. This CDR3 contains 14 residues. Trimming took 0 bases from V and 1 from J, leaving 6 bases between them. CDR3 sequence reads: CASSVGTGTDTQYF. For the CDR3, the DNA is TGTGCCAGCAGCGTAGGGACAGGCACAGATACGCAGTATTTT.

The J gene is TRBJ1-3, the V gene TRBV5-1; D is possibly TRBD1 (6 bases). This CDR3 has 16 amino acids. Germline lookup yields CDR1 SGHRS and CDR2 YFSETQ. The V and J ends lost 0 bases and 0 bases respectively, with 10 bases between them. CDR3 sequence (DNA): TGCGCCAGCAGCTTGGGAACAGGGTTCTCTGGAAACACCATATATTTT. Its protein is CASSLGTGFSGNTIYF.

This clone has only a few counts. This chain joins TRBV7-2 and TRBJ1-1; 7 bases are a match to TRBD1. The CDR3 loop spans 15 amino acids. Germline trimming cut 1 base from V and 0 bases from J; bases unmatched to any gene: 2. Germline loops: CDR1 SGHTA, CDR2 FQGNSA. CDR3 sequence reads: CASSLEGAVNTEAFF. As DNA, the CDR3 is TGTGCCAGCAGCTTAGAGGGGGCTGTGAACACTGAAGCTTTCTTT.

This clone was detected a few times. The rearrangement links TRBV20-1 to TRBJ1-2, with no clear D. V lost 0 bases to trimming and J lost 6 bases, with 5 bases between them. Per the germline V gene, CDR1 is DFQATT and CDR2 is SNEGSKA (reference sequence). The length of the CDR3 is 11 residues. CDR3: CSARDYDGYTF. The DNA for the CDR3 is TGCAGTGCTAGAGATTATGATGGCTACACCTTC.

The V and J genes are TRBV7-6 and TRBJ2-6; 12 positions match TRBD1. Germline lookup yields CDR1 SGHVS and CDR2 FNYEAQ. The CDR3 covers 17 residues. The J segment lost 1 base and the V segment lost 3 bases, leaving 1 base of the junction unmatched. The DNA of the CDR3 is TGTGCCAGCAGCTTGGGACAGGGGGCTTCTGGGGCCAACGTCCTGACTTTC. Protein sequence: CASSLGQGASGANVLTF.

Concerning this clone: The same CDR3 can be traced to other DNA sequences in this sample. The genes are TRBV7-9 and TRBJ1-2; perhaps TRBD1 as D (6 bases). Trimming removed 2 bases from V and 4 bases from J, with 8 bases in between. CDR1 is SEHNR and CDR2 is FQNEAQ in the germline V gene (reference sequence). This CDR3 is 13 amino acids long. The DNA for the CDR3 is TGTGCCAGCAGCTTACAAGGGGGCTATGGCTACACCTTC. Protein product: CASSLQGGYGYTF.